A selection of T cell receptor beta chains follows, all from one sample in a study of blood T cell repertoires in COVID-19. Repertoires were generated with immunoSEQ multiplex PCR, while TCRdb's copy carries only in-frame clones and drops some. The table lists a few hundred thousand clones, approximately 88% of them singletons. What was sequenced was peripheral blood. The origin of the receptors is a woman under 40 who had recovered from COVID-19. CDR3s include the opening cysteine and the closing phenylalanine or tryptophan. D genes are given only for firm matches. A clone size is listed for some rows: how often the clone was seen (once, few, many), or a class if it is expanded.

CDR3aa: CASSPTISGGSSYNEQFF; CDR3nt: TGTGCCAGCAGCCCCACGATCTCTGGGGGGAGCTCCTACAATGAGCAGTTCTTC; d_gene: NA; v_gene: TRBV7-9; j_gene: TRBJ2-1; abundance: NA
CDR3aa: CASSLPAGGIYGYTF; CDR3nt: TGTGCCAGCAGCTTACCGGCAGGGGGTATCTATGGCTACACCTTC; d_gene: TRBD1; v_gene: TRBV7-6; j_gene: TRBJ1-2; abundance: NA
CDR3aa: CASSTGQGASTGNTIYF; CDR3nt: TGTGCCAGTAGTACGGGACAGGGGGCATCAACTGGAAACACCATATATTTT; d_gene: TRBD1; v_gene: TRBV19; j_gene: TRBJ1-3; abundance: NA
CDR3aa: CASIRGGDTGELFF; CDR3nt: TGTGCCAGCATCAGAGGAGGGGACACCGGGGAGCTGTTTTTT; d_gene: NA; v_gene: TRBV5-4; j_gene: TRBJ2-2; abundance: NA
CDR3aa: CASRGTGGGDEKLFF; CDR3nt: TGTGCCAGCAGGGGGACAGGGGGCGGGGATGAAAAACTGTTTTTT; d_gene: TRBD1; v_gene: TRBV2; j_gene: TRBJ1-4; abundance: NA
CDR3aa: CASSPLQESYEQYF; CDR3nt: TGTGCCAGCAGCCCCCTACAGGAATCCTACGAGCAGTACTTC; d_gene: NA; v_gene: TRBV7-2; j_gene: TRBJ2-7; abundance: NA
CDR3aa: CASSSGLVVDTGELFF; CDR3nt: TGTGCCAGCAGCTCGGGACTAGTGGTGGACACCGGGGAGCTGTTTTTT; d_gene: TRBD2; v_gene: TRBV5-4; j_gene: TRBJ2-2; abundance: NA
CDR3aa: CATSRDLERGPYEQYF; CDR3nt: TGTGCCACCAGCAGAGATCTCGAGCGGGGGCCTTACGAGCAGTACTTC; d_gene: TRBD2; v_gene: TRBV15; j_gene: TRBJ2-7; abundance: NA
CDR3aa: CASSEGRGDLLGTDTQYF; CDR3nt: TGCGCCAGCAGTGAGGGGAGGGGGGATCTCCTGGGGACAGATACGCAGTATTTT; d_gene: NA; v_gene: TRBV10-1; j_gene: TRBJ2-3; abundance: NA
CDR3aa: CATSDLAGGDTGELFF; CDR3nt: TGTGCCACCAGTGATTTGGCAGGGGGCGACACCGGGGAGCTGTTTTTT; d_gene: TRBD1; v_gene: TRBV24-1; j_gene: TRBJ2-2; abundance: NA
CDR3aa: CASSWRDRALYGYTF; CDR3nt: TGTGCCAGCAGCTGGAGGGACAGGGCGTTGTATGGCTACACCTTC; d_gene: TRBD1; v_gene: TRBV5-5; j_gene: TRBJ1-2; abundance: once
CDR3aa: CASSEGQGTRTEAFF; CDR3nt: TGTGCCAGCAGCGAGGGACAGGGTACAAGAACTGAAGCTTTCTTT; d_gene: TRBD1; v_gene: TRBV13; j_gene: TRBJ1-1; abundance: few
CDR3aa: CASSLAGPQETQYF; CDR3nt: TGTGCCAGCTCTCTAGCGGGTCCCCAAGAGACCCAGTACTTC; d_gene: TRBD2; v_gene: TRBV18; j_gene: TRBJ2-5; abundance: NA
CDR3aa: CASSSYRGVSGSAEAFF; CDR3nt: TGTGCCAGCAGTTCCTACAGGGGAGTCTCTGGAAGCGCTGAAGCTTTCTTT; d_gene: TRBD1; v_gene: TRBV27; j_gene: TRBJ1-1; abundance: NA
CDR3aa: CASKARGEANYGYTF; CDR3nt: TGTGCCAGTAAAGCCAGGGGGGAAGCTAACTATGGCTACACCTTC; d_gene: TRBD1; v_gene: TRBV19; j_gene: TRBJ1-2; abundance: NA
CDR3aa: CASSRDFAYEQYF; CDR3nt: TGTGCCAGCAGTAGGGACTTCGCCTACGAGCAGTACTTC; d_gene: NA; v_gene: TRBV6-2/TRBV6-3; j_gene: TRBJ2-7; abundance: NA
CDR3aa: CASTLRYRTYEQYF; CDR3nt: TGTGCCAGCACCCTCCGGTACAGAACCTACGAGCAGTACTTC; d_gene: NA; v_gene: TRBV6-5; j_gene: TRBJ2-7; abundance: NA
CDR3aa: CASSASGTGAYGYTF; CDR3nt: TGTGCCAGCAGTGCTTCCGGGACAGGGGCCTATGGCTACACCTTC; d_gene: TRBD1; v_gene: TRBV27; j_gene: TRBJ1-2; abundance: NA
CDR3aa: CASSPTSAGLSTEAFF; CDR3nt: TGTGCCAGCAGCCCAACCTCGGCAGGCTTGAGCACTGAAGCTTTCTTT; d_gene: NA; v_gene: TRBV5-6; j_gene: TRBJ1-1; abundance: NA
CDR3aa: CASSLSGGRTDTQYF; CDR3nt: TGTGCCAGCAGCTTAAGCGGGGGCCGCACAGATACGCAGTATTTT; d_gene: NA; v_gene: TRBV7-3; j_gene: TRBJ2-3; abundance: NA
CDR3aa: CASSEALGQTGNTIYF; CDR3nt: TGTGCCAGCAGTGAAGCGCTCGGACAGACCGGAAACACCATATATTTT; d_gene: NA; v_gene: TRBV6-1; j_gene: TRBJ1-3; abundance: NA
CDR3aa: CASSREVQDYGYTF; CDR3nt: TGTGCCAGCAGCCGAGAAGTTCAGGACTATGGCTACACCTTC; d_gene: NA; v_gene: TRBV7-9; j_gene: TRBJ1-2; abundance: once
CDR3aa: CASKAGGASDYGYTF; CDR3nt: TGTGCCAGCAAGGCAGGGGGAGCGTCAGACTATGGCTACACCTTC; d_gene: TRBD1; v_gene: TRBV6-4; j_gene: TRBJ1-2; abundance: NA
CDR3aa: CASTSGSVNSPLHF; CDR3nt: TGTGCCAGTACCAGCGGGAGCGTTAATTCACCCCTCCACTTT; d_gene: NA; v_gene: TRBV19; j_gene: TRBJ1-6; abundance: NA
CDR3aa: CASSLMRDTEAFF; CDR3nt: TGTGCCAGCAGTTTAATGAGGGACACTGAAGCTTTCTTT; d_gene: NA; v_gene: TRBV27; j_gene: TRBJ1-1; abundance: NA
CDR3aa: CASSFSTNTEAFF; CDR3nt: TGTGCCAGCAGTTTCTCTACGAACACTGAAGCTTTCTTT; d_gene: NA; v_gene: TRBV28; j_gene: TRBJ1-1; abundance: NA
CDR3aa: CASSQETGTGGVGYNEQFF; CDR3nt: TGTGCCAGCAGCCAAGAAACCGGGACAGGAGGGGTAGGGTACAATGAGCAGTTCTTC; d_gene: TRBD1; v_gene: TRBV3-1/TRBV3-2; j_gene: TRBJ2-1; abundance: NA
CDR3aa: CASSGGTGESGELFF; CDR3nt: TGTGCCAGCAGCGGGGGGACAGGGGAGTCCGGGGAGCTGTTTTTT; d_gene: TRBD1; v_gene: TRBV9; j_gene: TRBJ2-2; abundance: NA
CDR3aa: CATSPDYTNSYEQYF; CDR3nt: TGTGCCACCAGCCCGGACTATACAAATTCCTACGAGCAGTACTTC; d_gene: NA; v_gene: TRBV15; j_gene: TRBJ2-7; abundance: NA
CDR3aa: CAWSPLMETQYF; CDR3nt: TGTGCCTGGAGTCCCTTAATGGAGACCCAGTACTTC; d_gene: NA; v_gene: TRBV30; j_gene: TRBJ2-5; abundance: NA
CDR3aa: CASSRQGATNEKLFF; CDR3nt: TGTGCCAGCAGCCGACAGGGCGCAACTAATGAAAAACTGTTTTTT; d_gene: TRBD1; v_gene: TRBV4-2; j_gene: TRBJ1-4; abundance: NA
CDR3aa: CASSPGQGTWEQYF; CDR3nt: TGCGCCAGCAGCCCTGGACAGGGAACCTGGGAGCAGTACTTC; d_gene: TRBD1; v_gene: TRBV4-3; j_gene: TRBJ2-7; abundance: NA
CDR3aa: CASSSLGTGDTYGYTF; CDR3nt: TGTGCCAGCAGCAGCCTCGGGACAGGGGATACTTATGGCTACACCTTC; d_gene: TRBD1; v_gene: TRBV28; j_gene: TRBJ1-2; abundance: NA
CDR3aa: CATSATGQETQYF; CDR3nt: TGTGCCACCAGTGCGACAGGGCAAGAGACCCAGTACTTC; d_gene: TRBD1; v_gene: TRBV24-1; j_gene: TRBJ2-5; abundance: NA
CDR3aa: CASSEATGVGFSQPQHF; CDR3nt: TGTGCCAGCAGTGAAGCGACAGGGGTAGGTTTTAGTCAGCCCCAGCATTTT; d_gene: TRBD1; v_gene: TRBV2; j_gene: TRBJ1-5; abundance: once
CDR3aa: CASSQDGEGMNTEAFF; CDR3nt: TGCGCCAGCAGCCAAGATGGGGAGGGAATGAACACTGAAGCTTTCTTT; d_gene: NA; v_gene: TRBV4-1; j_gene: TRBJ1-1; abundance: NA
CDR3aa: CASSIGLAVSYEQYF; CDR3nt: TGTGCCAGCAGTATCGGACTAGCGGTTAGCTACGAGCAGTACTTC; d_gene: TRBD2; v_gene: TRBV27; j_gene: TRBJ2-7; abundance: NA
CDR3aa: CASSSVRTENTEAFF; CDR3nt: TGTGCCAGCAGTTCCGTCAGGACAGAGAACACTGAAGCTTTCTTT; d_gene: NA; v_gene: TRBV6-2/TRBV6-3; j_gene: TRBJ1-1; abundance: NA
CDR3aa: CASSRRDNKETQYF; CDR3nt: TGTGCCAGCAGTCGCCGGGACAATAAAGAGACCCAGTACTTC; d_gene: NA; v_gene: TRBV6-5; j_gene: TRBJ2-5; abundance: NA
CDR3aa: CASSLALGAEEKLFF; CDR3nt: TGCGCCAGCAGCTTGGCCCTAGGGGCTGAAGAAAAACTGTTTTTT; d_gene: NA; v_gene: TRBV5-1; j_gene: TRBJ1-4; abundance: NA
CDR3aa: CASSFGTSGDLTDTQYF; CDR3nt: TGCGCCAGCAGCTTCGGGACTAGCGGGGACCTCACAGATACGCAGTATTTT; d_gene: TRBD2; v_gene: TRBV5-1; j_gene: TRBJ2-3; abundance: NA
CDR3aa: CASSSQGARSPLHF; CDR3nt: TGTGCCAGCAGCTCGCAGGGGGCGCGTTCACCCCTCCACTTT; d_gene: TRBD1; v_gene: TRBV7-9; j_gene: TRBJ1-6; abundance: NA
CDR3aa: CASEPTDTYYNSPLHF; CDR3nt: TGTGCGTCGGAGCCGACGGACACCTACTATAATTCACCCCTCCACTTT; d_gene: NA; v_gene: TRBV5-5; j_gene: TRBJ1-6; abundance: few
CDR3aa: CASSFTRANEKLFF; CDR3nt: TGTGCCAGCAGTTTTACCAGGGCTAATGAAAAACTGTTTTTT; d_gene: NA; v_gene: TRBV27; j_gene: TRBJ1-4; abundance: NA
CDR3aa: CASSEVRGSQPQHF; CDR3nt: TGTGCCAGCAGTGAAGTGCGGGGTTCACAGCCCCAGCATTTT; d_gene: NA; v_gene: TRBV27; j_gene: TRBJ1-5; abundance: NA
CDR3aa: CASSILTGRRTDTQYF; CDR3nt: TGTGCCAGCAGCATACTGACAGGGAGACGCACAGATACGCAGTATTTT; d_gene: TRBD1; v_gene: TRBV11-2; j_gene: TRBJ2-3; abundance: NA
CDR3aa: CASSDGQGGWSEAFF; CDR3nt: TGTGCCAGCAGTGACGGACAGGGGGGATGGAGTGAAGCTTTCTTT; d_gene: TRBD1; v_gene: TRBV6-2/TRBV6-3; j_gene: TRBJ1-1; abundance: NA
CDR3aa: CASSQYTGTDLNYGYTF; CDR3nt: TGTGCCAGCTCTCAGTATACGGGGACAGACCTTAACTATGGCTACACCTTC; d_gene: TRBD1; v_gene: TRBV18; j_gene: TRBJ1-2; abundance: NA
CDR3aa: CASKAGGQETQYF; CDR3nt: TGTGCCAGCAAGGCGGGGGGTCAAGAGACCCAGTACTTC; d_gene: TRBD2; v_gene: TRBV5-4; j_gene: TRBJ2-5; abundance: NA
CDR3aa: CASSAGRGRRSYNEQFF; CDR3nt: TGTGCCAGCAGCGCCGGCAGGGGGCGCCGGTCCTACAATGAGCAGTTCTTC; d_gene: TRBD1; v_gene: TRBV5-8; j_gene: TRBJ2-1; abundance: NA
CDR3aa: CASSKAGTSDYEQYF; CDR3nt: TGTGCCAGCAGCAAAGCCGGGACTTCGGACTACGAGCAGTACTTC; d_gene: NA; v_gene: TRBV2; j_gene: TRBJ2-7; abundance: NA
CDR3aa: CASSPGRRGYTF; CDR3nt: TGTGCCAGTAGCCCCGGGCGGAGGGGCTACACCTTC; d_gene: NA; v_gene: TRBV19; j_gene: TRBJ1-2; abundance: NA
CDR3aa: CASSPMTRTEAFF; CDR3nt: TGTGCCAGCAGCCCAATGACAAGAACTGAAGCTTTCTTT; d_gene: NA; v_gene: TRBV3-1/TRBV3-2; j_gene: TRBJ1-1; abundance: NA
CDR3aa: CASSLETGRNSPLHF; CDR3nt: TGTGCCAGCAGCTTAGAGACAGGGAGGAATTCACCCCTCCACTTT; d_gene: TRBD1; v_gene: TRBV11-2; j_gene: TRBJ1-6; abundance: NA
CDR3aa: CASSSPRQGLYGYTF; CDR3nt: TGTGCCAGCAGCTCCCCTAGACAGGGGCTCTATGGCTACACCTTC; d_gene: TRBD1; v_gene: TRBV7-8; j_gene: TRBJ1-2; abundance: NA